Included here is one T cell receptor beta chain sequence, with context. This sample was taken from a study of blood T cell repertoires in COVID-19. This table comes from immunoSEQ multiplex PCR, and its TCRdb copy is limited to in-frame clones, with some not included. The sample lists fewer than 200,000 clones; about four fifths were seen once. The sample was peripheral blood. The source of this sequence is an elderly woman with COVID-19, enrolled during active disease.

DNA for the CDR3: TGTGCCAGCAGCCAGGGGAGGGGTAACACCATATATTTT. Translating gives CASSQGRGNTIYF. The rearrangement uses TRBV13 and TRBJ1-3, with D possibly TRBD1 on 6 matching bases. CDR3 length: 13 amino acids. The ends were cut back, 5 bases at V and 7 bases at J, with 12 bases in the middle. Germline CDR1 PRHDT, CDR2 FYEKMQ (reference sequence).